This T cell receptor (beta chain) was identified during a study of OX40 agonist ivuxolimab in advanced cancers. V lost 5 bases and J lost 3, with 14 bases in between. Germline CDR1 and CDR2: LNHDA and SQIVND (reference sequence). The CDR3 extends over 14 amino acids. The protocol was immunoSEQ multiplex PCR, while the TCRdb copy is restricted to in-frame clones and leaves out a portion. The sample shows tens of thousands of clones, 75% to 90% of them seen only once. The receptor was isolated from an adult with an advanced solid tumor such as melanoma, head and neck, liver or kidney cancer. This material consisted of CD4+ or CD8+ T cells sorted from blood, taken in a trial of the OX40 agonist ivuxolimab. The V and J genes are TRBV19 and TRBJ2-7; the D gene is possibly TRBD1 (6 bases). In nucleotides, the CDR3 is TGTGCCAGTAGTGAACAGGGTCAGCTCTACGAGCAGTACTTC. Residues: CASSEQGQLYEQYF.